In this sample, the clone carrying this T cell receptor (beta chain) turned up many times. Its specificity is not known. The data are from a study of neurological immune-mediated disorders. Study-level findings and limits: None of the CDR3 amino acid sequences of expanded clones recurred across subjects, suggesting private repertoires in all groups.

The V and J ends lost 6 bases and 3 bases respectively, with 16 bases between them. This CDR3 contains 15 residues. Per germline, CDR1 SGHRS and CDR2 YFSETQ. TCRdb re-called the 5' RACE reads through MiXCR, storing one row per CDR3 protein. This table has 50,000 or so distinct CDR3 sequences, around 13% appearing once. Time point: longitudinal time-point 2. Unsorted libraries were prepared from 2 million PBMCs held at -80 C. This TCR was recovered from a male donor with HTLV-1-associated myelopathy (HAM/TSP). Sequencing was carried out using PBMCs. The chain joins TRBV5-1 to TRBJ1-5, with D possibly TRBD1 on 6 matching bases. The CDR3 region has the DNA TGCGCCAGCACCCGAGACGGGGGGGCCAATCAGCCCCAGCATTTT. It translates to CASTRDGGANQPQHF.